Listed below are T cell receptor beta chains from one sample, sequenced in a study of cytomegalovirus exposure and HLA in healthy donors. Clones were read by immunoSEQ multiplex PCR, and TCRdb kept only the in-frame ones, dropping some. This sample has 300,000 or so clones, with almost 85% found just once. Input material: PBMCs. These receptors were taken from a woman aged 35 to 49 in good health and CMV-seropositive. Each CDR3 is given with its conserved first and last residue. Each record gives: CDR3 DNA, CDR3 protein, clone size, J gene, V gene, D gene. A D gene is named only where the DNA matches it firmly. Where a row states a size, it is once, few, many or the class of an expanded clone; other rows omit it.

TGTGCCAGCAGTCTGGGACAGCAACTGAACACTGAAGCTTTCTTT | CASSLGQQLNTEAFF | - | TRBJ1-1 | TRBV28 | TRBD1
TGTGCCAGCAGTGAATCCGCGACAGCCCTCTACGAGCAGTACTTC | CASSESATALYEQYF | - | TRBJ2-7 | TRBV25-1 | -
TGTGCCAGTAATCGGCGGGAGAGCACAGATACGCAGTATTTT | CASNRRESTDTQYF | - | TRBJ2-3 | TRBV19 | TRBD2
TGTGCCAGCAGTTTACAGACAGGGGAGAGGTACGAGCAGTACTTC | CASSLQTGERYEQYF | - | TRBJ2-7 | TRBV28 | TRBD1
TGCGCCAGCAGCCCTACTTCAGGGTATTCGGTAGAGACCCAGTACTTC | CASSPTSGYSVETQYF | - | TRBJ2-5 | TRBV5-1 | -
TGTGCCAGCAGTGCGGGGGGCGAACCCACTGAAGCTTTCTTT | CASSAGGEPTEAFF | - | TRBJ1-1 | TRBV6-1 | -
TGCGCCAGCAGCCAAGAACTAACCGGGACTGCGCCTGGGGCCAACGTCCTGACTTTC | CASSQELTGTAPGANVLTF | once | TRBJ2-6 | TRBV4-3 | -
TGTGCCAGCAGCAGAAGGGGGTCCCCCTACAATGAGCAGTTCTTC | CASSRRGSPYNEQFF | - | TRBJ2-1 | TRBV5-6 | -
TGTGCCAGCACCCCTGGTGACAGGGGAAATACTGAAGCTTTCTTT | CASTPGDRGNTEAFF | - | TRBJ1-1 | TRBV28 | TRBD1
TGTGCCAGCAGTTTATCGGTGGGGACTAGCGGTGACGGGACCCAGTACTTC | CASSLSVGTSGDGTQYF | - | TRBJ2-5 | TRBV27 | TRBD2
TGTGCCAGCAGTTTACCATCACTCGGGGCCTACGAGCAGTACTTC | CASSLPSLGAYEQYF | once | TRBJ2-7 | TRBV28 | -
TGTGCCAGCAGCCCCACAGGGCGAGGCTACACCTTC | CASSPTGRGYTF | - | TRBJ1-2 | TRBV5-6 | -
TGTGCCTGCGGTAGGACTAGCGGGAGGACTACCTTATGGGATGAGCAGTTCTTC | CACGRTSGRTTLWDEQFF | - | TRBJ2-1 | TRBV30 | TRBD2
TGTGCCAGCAGCTTCATCGGGAGGGCCGGGGAGCTGTTTTTT | CASSFIGRAGELFF | once | TRBJ2-2 | TRBV11-2 | TRBD2
TGTGCCAGTACCGGCGACAGGGATTTAACAAGCAATCAGCCCCAGCATTTT | CASTGDRDLTSNQPQHF | - | TRBJ1-5 | TRBV19 | TRBD1
TGTGCCAGCGCGGTCAGAAACACCGGGGAGCTGTTTTTT | CASAVRNTGELFF | - | TRBJ2-2 | TRBV7-8 | -
TGCGCCAGCAGCCAGAACAGGGGGCCCCCCTACGAGCAGTACTTC | CASSQNRGPPYEQYF | - | TRBJ2-7 | TRBV4-3 | TRBD1
TGTGCCAGCAGTCAGACTTCCTCCTACAATGAGCAGTTCTTC | CASSQTSSYNEQFF | - | TRBJ2-1 | TRBV2 | -
TGTGCCAGCAGCTCCGGACTAGAAAGCTACAATGAGCAGTTCTTC | CASSSGLESYNEQFF | - | TRBJ2-1 | TRBV7-2 | TRBD2
TGCGCCAGCAGTCCCGTCCTACAGGGGGCGGTTAGCACAGATACGCAGTATTTT | CASSPVLQGAVSTDTQYF | - | TRBJ2-3 | TRBV4-3 | TRBD1
TGCAGCGTTGGAATCGGTAGCTCTGGGGCCAACGGCCTGACTTTC | CSVGIGSSGANGLTF | - | TRBJ2-6 | TRBV29-1 | -
TGTGCCAGCAGCCAAGAACTTGGACTAGCGGGAGAGACCCAGTACTTC | CASSQELGLAGETQYF | - | TRBJ2-5 | TRBV4-2 | TRBD2
TGTGCCAGCAGCGACGAGGGGAGCGGGGCCAGAGATACGCAGTATTTT | CASSDEGSGARDTQYF | few | TRBJ2-3 | TRBV7-6 | TRBD2
TGCGCCAGCAGTGAGTCAGCGGGAGCACTGGAGCAGTACTTC | CASSESAGALEQYF | once | TRBJ2-7 | TRBV10-2 | TRBD2
TGCAGCGTTGATATGCACAGGCTCCCCCAAGAGACCCAGTACTTC | CSVDMHRLPQETQYF | - | TRBJ2-5 | TRBV29-1 | -
TGTGCCAGCAGCTTAACAAGCGGGAGCAATGAGCAGTTCTTC | CASSLTSGSNEQFF | - | TRBJ2-1 | TRBV7-3 | TRBD2
TGTGCCAGCAGTTTACCGGGACAGGGTTTAGGAACCCAGTACTTC | CASSLPGQGLGTQYF | - | TRBJ2-5 | TRBV28 | TRBD1
TGTGCCAGCATCGGGATCCGGAACACTGAAGCTTTCTTT | CASIGIRNTEAFF | - | TRBJ1-1 | TRBV6-1 | -
TGTGCCAGCAGCCTGGGACAGGGGTCAAACTATGGCTACACCTTC | CASSLGQGSNYGYTF | - | TRBJ1-2 | TRBV7-9 | TRBD1
TGCGCCAGCAGCCCATGGGCGGGAGGAGGAGATACGCAGTATTTT | CASSPWAGGGDTQYF | - | TRBJ2-3 | TRBV5-1 | TRBD2
TGCGCCAGCAGCCAAAGCTCCGGGACAGGGGGCAATGAGCAGTTCTTC | CASSQSSGTGGNEQFF | few | TRBJ2-1 | TRBV4-3 | TRBD1
TGTGCCAGCAGCTGGGAGGAGGGCACAGATACGCAGTATTTT | CASSWEEGTDTQYF | - | TRBJ2-3 | TRBV5-4 | -
TGTGCCAGCAGTTTAGGGAGGGGCCCCCTCTACGAGCAGTACTTC | CASSLGRGPLYEQYF | - | TRBJ2-7 | TRBV27 | TRBD2
TGTGCCAGTAGGTCCACAGGGATGGCCAATCAGCCCCAGCATTTT | CASRSTGMANQPQHF | - | TRBJ1-5 | TRBV19 | -
TGTGCCAGTAGTCCCCCGAACACGTGGACTGGGAGCTCCTACAATGAGCAGTTCTTC | CASSPPNTWTGSSYNEQFF | few | TRBJ2-1 | TRBV19 | -
TGTGCCATCTGTTCTCTAGCGGGACCTAGGAACGAGCAGTACTTC | CAICSLAGPRNEQYF | - | TRBJ2-7 | TRBV28 | TRBD2
TGTGCCAGCAGCGTGACAGGGAACACTGAAGCTTTCTTT | CASSVTGNTEAFF | - | TRBJ1-1 | TRBV9 | -
TGTGCCATCAGGCCTAACCAGGGGACCCAGTACTTC | CAIRPNQGTQYF | few | TRBJ2-5 | TRBV10-3 | -
TGTGCCATCAGTAGCTTAGCCGATGAGCAGTTCTTC | CAISSLADEQFF | - | TRBJ2-1 | TRBV10-3 | -
TGTGCCACCAGCAGAGAGCCACGGGGCTACGAGCAGTACTTC | CATSREPRGYEQYF | - | TRBJ2-7 | TRBV15 | -
TGTGCCGGCCCCTCGGGGTCGAACACCGGGGAGCTGTTTTTT | CAGPSGSNTGELFF | - | TRBJ2-2 | TRBV30 | -
TGTGCCAGCAGTCGCCTGGGAGGGCCCGGAGAGACCCAGTACTTC | CASSRLGGPGETQYF | - | TRBJ2-5 | TRBV11-3 | TRBD2
TGCGCCAGCAGCCCACGGACTAGCGGATACTCCTACGAGCAGTACTTC | CASSPRTSGYSYEQYF | - | TRBJ2-7 | TRBV5-1 | TRBD2
TGTGCCAGCAGTTTCACCGACAGGATCTACGGGCAGTACTTC | CASSFTDRIYGQYF | - | TRBJ2-7 | TRBV6-6 | -
TGTGCCAGCACCCTCATCGAGGGAGGCGGCTACACCTTC | CASTLIEGGGYTF | - | TRBJ1-2 | TRBV28 | -
TGCGCCAGCAGCCCGGACAGGGGGATTAGGTCACCCCTCCACTTT | CASSPDRGIRSPLHF | - | TRBJ1-6 | TRBV5-1 | TRBD1
TGTGCCAGCAGCTTAGATGCGGCGGGAGCCGGCGGAGCCAAAAACATTCAGTACTTC | CASSLDAAGAGGAKNIQYF | - | TRBJ2-4 | TRBV7-2 | TRBD2
TGCGCCAGCAGCCAAGAGTGGACAGGGTTGTACGAGCAGTACTTC | CASSQEWTGLYEQYF | - | TRBJ2-7 | TRBV4-3 | TRBD1
TGTGCCAGTAGTATTCCCACGACTAGCGGCTACGAGCAGTACTTC | CASSIPTTSGYEQYF | once | TRBJ2-7 | TRBV19 | TRBD2
TGTGCCAGCAGTTTGACTAGCGGGAGTTACGAGCAGTACTTC | CASSLTSGSYEQYF | - | TRBJ2-7 | TRBV5-6 | TRBD2
TGTGCCAGCAGTTTAGGGCGTCAGGGGTCCTACGAGCAGTACTTC | CASSLGRQGSYEQYF | - | TRBJ2-7 | TRBV28 | -
TGTGCCATGACAAGCGGGAGTCGGTACGAGCAGTACTTC | CAMTSGSRYEQYF | - | TRBJ2-7 | TRBV2 | TRBD2
TGTGCCAGCAGCCCAAGGACAGGAGGGGACACAGATACGCAGTATTTT | CASSPRTGGDTDTQYF | few | TRBJ2-3 | TRBV11-1 | -